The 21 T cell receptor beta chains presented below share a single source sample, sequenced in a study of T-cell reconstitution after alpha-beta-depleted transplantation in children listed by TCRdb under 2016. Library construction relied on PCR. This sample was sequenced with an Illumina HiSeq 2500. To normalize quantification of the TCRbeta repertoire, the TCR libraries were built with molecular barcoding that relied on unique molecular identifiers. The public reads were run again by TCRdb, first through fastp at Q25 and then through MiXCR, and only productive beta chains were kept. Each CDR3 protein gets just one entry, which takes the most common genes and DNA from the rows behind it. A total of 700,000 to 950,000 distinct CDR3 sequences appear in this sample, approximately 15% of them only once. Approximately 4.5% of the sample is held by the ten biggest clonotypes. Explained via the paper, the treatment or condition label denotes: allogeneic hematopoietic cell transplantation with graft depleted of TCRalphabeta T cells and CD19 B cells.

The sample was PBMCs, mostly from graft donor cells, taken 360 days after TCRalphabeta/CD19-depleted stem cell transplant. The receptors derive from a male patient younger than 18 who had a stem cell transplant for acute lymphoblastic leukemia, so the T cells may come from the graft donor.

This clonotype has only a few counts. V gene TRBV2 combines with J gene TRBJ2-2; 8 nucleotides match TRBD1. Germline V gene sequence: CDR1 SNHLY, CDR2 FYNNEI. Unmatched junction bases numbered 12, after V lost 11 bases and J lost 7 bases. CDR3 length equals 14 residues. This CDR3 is CAGSPRGRNGELFF. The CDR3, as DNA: TGTGCCGGCTCACCCAGGGGGCGGAACGGGGAGCTGTTTTTT.

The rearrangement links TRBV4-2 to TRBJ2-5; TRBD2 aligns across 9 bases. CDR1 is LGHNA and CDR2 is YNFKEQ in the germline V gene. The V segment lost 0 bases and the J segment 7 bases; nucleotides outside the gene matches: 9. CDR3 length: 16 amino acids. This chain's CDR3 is CASSQDLAGGGRTQYF. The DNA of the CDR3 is TGTGCCAGCAGCCAAGATCTTGCGGGGGGGGGTCGGACCCAGTACTTC.

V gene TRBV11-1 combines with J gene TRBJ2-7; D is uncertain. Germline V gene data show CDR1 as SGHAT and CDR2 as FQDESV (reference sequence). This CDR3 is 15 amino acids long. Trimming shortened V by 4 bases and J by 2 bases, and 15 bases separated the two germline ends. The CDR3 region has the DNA TGTGCCAGCAGCTGGGTTGGAGCGCCCACCTACGAGCAGTACTTC. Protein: CASSWVGAPTYEQYF.

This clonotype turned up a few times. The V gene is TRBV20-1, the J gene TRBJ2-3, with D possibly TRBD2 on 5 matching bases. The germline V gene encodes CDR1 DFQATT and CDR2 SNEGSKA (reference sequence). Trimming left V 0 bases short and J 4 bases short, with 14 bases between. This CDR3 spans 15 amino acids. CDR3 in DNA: TGCAGTGCTAGAGATTCGAGGCTAGCATCAGATACGCAGTATTTT. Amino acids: CSARDSRLASDTQYF.

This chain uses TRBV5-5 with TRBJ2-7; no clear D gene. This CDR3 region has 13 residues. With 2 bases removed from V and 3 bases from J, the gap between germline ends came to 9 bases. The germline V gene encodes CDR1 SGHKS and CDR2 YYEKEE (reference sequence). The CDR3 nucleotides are TGTGCCAGCAGCTTAATTAGAAACTACGAGCAGTACTTC. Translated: CASSLIRNYEQYF.

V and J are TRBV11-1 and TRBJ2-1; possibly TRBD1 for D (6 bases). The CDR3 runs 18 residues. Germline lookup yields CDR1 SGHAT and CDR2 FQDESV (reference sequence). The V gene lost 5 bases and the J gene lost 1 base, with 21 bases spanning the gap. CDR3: CASSLSSLTGRSYNEQFF. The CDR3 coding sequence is TGTGCCAGCAGCCTTAGTTCTCTGACAGGTAGATCCTACAATGAGCAGTTCTTC.

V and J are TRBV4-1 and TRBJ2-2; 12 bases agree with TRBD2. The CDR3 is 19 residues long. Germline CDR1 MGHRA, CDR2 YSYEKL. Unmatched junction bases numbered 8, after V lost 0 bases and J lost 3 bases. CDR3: CASSQDSPGLAGYTGELFF. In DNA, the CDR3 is TGCGCCAGCAGCCAAGATTCTCCCGGACTAGCGGGGTACACCGGGGAGCTGTTTTTT.

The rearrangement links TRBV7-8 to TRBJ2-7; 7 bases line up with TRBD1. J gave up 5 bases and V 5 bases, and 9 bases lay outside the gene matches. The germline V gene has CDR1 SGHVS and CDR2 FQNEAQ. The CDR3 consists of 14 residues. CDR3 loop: CASSPGQVRHEQYF. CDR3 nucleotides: TGTGCCAGCAGCCCCGGACAGGTCCGCCACGAGCAGTACTTC.

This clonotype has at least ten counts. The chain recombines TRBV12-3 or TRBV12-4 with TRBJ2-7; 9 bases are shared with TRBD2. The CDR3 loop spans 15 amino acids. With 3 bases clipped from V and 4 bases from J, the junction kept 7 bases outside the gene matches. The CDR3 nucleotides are TGTGCCAGCAGTTTTCAGGCTAGCGGGATATACGAGCAGTACTTC. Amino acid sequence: CASSFQASGIYEQYF.

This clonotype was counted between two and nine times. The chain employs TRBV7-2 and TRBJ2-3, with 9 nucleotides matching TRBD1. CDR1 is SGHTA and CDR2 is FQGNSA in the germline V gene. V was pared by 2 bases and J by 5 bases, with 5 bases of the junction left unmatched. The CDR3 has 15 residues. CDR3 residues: CASSLSGQGIDTQYF. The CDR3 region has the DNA TGTGCCAGCAGCTTATCGGGACAGGGAATAGATACGCAGTATTTT.

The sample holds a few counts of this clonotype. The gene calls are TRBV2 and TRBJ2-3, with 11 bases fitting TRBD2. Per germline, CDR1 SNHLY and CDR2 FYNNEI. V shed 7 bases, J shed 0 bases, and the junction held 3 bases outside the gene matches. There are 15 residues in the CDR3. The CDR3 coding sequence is TGTGCCAGCACCGGGACTAGCGGAAGCACAGATACGCAGTATTTT. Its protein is CASTGTSGSTDTQYF.

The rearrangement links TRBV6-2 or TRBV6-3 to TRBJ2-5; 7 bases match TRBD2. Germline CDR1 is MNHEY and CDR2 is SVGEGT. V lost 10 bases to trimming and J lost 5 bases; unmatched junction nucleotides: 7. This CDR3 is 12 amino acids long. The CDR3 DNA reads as TGTGCCACCTCGGGGGGAGAGGAGACCCAGTACTTC. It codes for CATSGGEETQYF.

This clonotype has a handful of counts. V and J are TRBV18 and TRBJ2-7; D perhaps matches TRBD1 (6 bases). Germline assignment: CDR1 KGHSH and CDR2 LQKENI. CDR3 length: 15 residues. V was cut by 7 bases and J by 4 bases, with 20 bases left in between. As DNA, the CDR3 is TGTGCCAGCTTTCCCGGGACACCCGGATCGTACGAGCAGTACTTC. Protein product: CASFPGTPGSYEQYF.

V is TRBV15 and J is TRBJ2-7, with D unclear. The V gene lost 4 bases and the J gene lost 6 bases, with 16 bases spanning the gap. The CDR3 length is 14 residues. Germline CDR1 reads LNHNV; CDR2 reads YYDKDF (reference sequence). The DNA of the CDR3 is TGTGCCACCAGCAACCGCCGCAGTCTCATCGAGCAGTACTTC. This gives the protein CATSNRRSLIEQYF.

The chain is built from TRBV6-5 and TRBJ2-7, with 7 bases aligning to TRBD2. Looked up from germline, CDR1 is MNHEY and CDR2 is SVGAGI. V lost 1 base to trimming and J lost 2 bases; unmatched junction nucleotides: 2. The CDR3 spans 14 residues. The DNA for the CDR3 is TGTGCCAGCAGTTACTTGGCGGGAGCCTACGAGCAGTACTTC. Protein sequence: CASSYLAGAYEQYF.

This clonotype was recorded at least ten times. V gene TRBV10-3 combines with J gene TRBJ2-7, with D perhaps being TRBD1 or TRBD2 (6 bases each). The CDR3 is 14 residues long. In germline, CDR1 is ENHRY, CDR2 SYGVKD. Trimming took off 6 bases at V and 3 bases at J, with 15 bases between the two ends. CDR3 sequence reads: CAIRDPGGGYEQYF. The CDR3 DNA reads TGTGCCATCAGGGATCCCGGGGGCGGCTACGAGCAGTACTTC.

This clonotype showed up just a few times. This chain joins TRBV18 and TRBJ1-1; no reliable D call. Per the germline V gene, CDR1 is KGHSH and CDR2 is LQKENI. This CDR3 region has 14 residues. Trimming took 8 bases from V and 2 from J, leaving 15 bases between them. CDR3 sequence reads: CASTKIQENTEAFF. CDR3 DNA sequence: TGTGCCAGCACGAAGATTCAGGAAAACACTGAAGCTTTCTTT.

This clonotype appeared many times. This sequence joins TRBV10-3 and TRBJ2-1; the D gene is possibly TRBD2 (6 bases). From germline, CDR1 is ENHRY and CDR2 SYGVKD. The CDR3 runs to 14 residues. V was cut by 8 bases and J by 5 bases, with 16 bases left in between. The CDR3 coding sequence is TGTGCCATCTCGGTAGGACTAACCAACAATGAGCAGTTCTTC. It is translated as CAISVGLTNNEQFF.

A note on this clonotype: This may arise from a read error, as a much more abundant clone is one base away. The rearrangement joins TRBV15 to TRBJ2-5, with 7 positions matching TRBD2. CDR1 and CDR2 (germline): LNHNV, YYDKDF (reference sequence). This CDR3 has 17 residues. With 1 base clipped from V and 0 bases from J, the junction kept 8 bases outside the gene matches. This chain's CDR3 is CATSRGGLAGDQETQYF. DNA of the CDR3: TGTGCCACCAGCAGAGGTGGACTTGCGGGAGACCAAGAGACCCAGTACTTC.

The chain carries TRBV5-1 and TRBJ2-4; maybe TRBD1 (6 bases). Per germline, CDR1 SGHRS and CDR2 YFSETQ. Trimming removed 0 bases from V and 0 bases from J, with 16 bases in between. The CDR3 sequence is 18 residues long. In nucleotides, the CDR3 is TGCGCCAGCAGCTTGGGCGGACAGTTTAATATAGCCAAAAACATTCAGTACTTC. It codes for CASSLGGQFNIAKNIQYF.

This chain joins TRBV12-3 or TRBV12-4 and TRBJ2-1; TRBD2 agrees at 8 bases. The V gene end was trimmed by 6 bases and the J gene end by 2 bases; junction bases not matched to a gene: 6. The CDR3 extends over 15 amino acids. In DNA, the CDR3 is TGTGCCAGCAGGAGCGGGAGTTACCCCTACAATGAGCAGTTCTTC. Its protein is CASRSGSYPYNEQFF.